What follows are 8 T cell receptor beta chains derived from one specimen sequenced in a study of cytomegalovirus exposure and HLA in healthy donors (TCRdb year 2017). Library preparation used the immunoSEQ multiplex PCR assay. For the multiplex PCR, a mixture combining 60 forward primers for TCR Vbeta segments and 13 reverse primers for TCR Jbeta segments was used. TCRdb limited this immuneACCESS table to in-frame rearrangements with V and J called. A share of clones is missing; checked studies link under half to unresolved V genes, and the rest is unexplained. Recorded for this sample are 200,000 or so clones; 70% to 90% of them occurred a single time. 2.5% to 3% of the sample rests with the top ten. Sample: PBMCs. The receptor source for this set is a man aged 25-45 years in good health and CMV-seronegative.

This chain uses TRBV27 with TRBJ1-2; a weak D match, TRBD1 (5 bases). V lost 7 bases and J 2 bases, leaving 11 bases between the germline ends. There are 13 residues in the CDR3. Germline CDR1 MNHEY, CDR2 SMNVEV (reference sequence). For the CDR3, the DNA is TGTGCCAGCACCGCGGGGGGGAACTATGGCTACACCTTC. Protein: CASTAGGNYGYTF.

This chain uses TRBV6-1 with TRBJ1-2, with 7 bases that match TRBD1. Germline lookup yields CDR1 MNHNS and CDR2 SASEGT. The V and J ends lost 5 bases and 3 bases, in that order; junction bases with no gene match: 9. This CDR3 is 15 amino acids long. The CDR3 is CASSPQPGTDYGYTF. CDR3 coding DNA: TGTGCCAGCAGTCCCCAACCCGGGACAGACTATGGCTACACCTTC.

The J gene is TRBJ2-2, the V gene TRBV5-4; D may be TRBD1 (6 bases). The CDR3 consists of 17 residues. Trimming stripped 2 bases from V and 7 bases from J, with 21 bases between. The germline V gene encodes CDR1 SGHNT and CDR2 YYREEE (reference sequence). The CDR3 spells CASSLPQGKGFVGELFF. CDR3 nucleotide sequence: TGTGCCAGCAGCTTACCCCAGGGGAAGGGGTTTGTCGGGGAGCTGTTTTTT.

This clone occurred once. This sequence joins TRBV5-6 and TRBJ2-5; weak D call: TRBD1 (6 bases). Per germline, CDR1 SGHDT and CDR2 YYEEEE. The CDR3 is 15 amino acids. V gave up 5 bases and J gave up 3 bases, with 17 bases separating them. This chain's CDR3 is CASRGPGQREETQYF. For the CDR3, the DNA is TGTGCCAGCAGGGGACCGGGACAAAGGGAAGAGACCCAGTACTTC.

This clone has a single count. The J gene is TRBJ2-5, the V gene TRBV11-3; TRBD2 matches at 10 bases. Germline-derived CDR1 and CDR2 are SGHNT and YENEEA. The CDR3 contains 17 residues. J gave up 1 base and V 5 bases, and 10 bases lay outside the gene matches. CDR3 sequence: CASSPIGLAGVQETQYF. CDR3 DNA: TGTGCCAGCAGCCCAATTGGGCTAGCGGGGGTCCAAGAGACCCAGTACTTC.

The chain couples TRBV28 to TRBJ1-2; the D is unclear. Between the trimmed V and J ends, which lost 2 bases and 6 bases, there was a span of 7 bases. The CDR3 contains 12 residues. Germline CDR1 and CDR2: MDHEN and SYDVKM. The CDR3 protein is CASSLERNGYTF. The CDR3 DNA is TGTGCCAGCAGTTTAGAGAGGAATGGCTACACCTTC.

The chain joins TRBV6-5 to TRBJ2-7; 8 bases match TRBD1. Germline loops: CDR1 MNHEY, CDR2 SVGAGI. CDR3 length equals 15 residues. J was trimmed by 3 bases and V by 2 bases; bases with no gene match: 6. CDR3 nucleotide sequence: TGTGCCAGCAGTTACGGCAGGGGGCCCTACTACGAGCAGTACTTC. This codes for CASSYGRGPYYEQYF.

The genes are TRBV28 and TRBJ2-5; D possibly corresponds to TRBD2 (6 bases). The CDR3 runs 12 residues. Germline V CDR1 and CDR2: MDHEN, SYDVKM. V gave up 6 bases and J gave up 5 bases, with 10 bases separating them. The CDR3 region has the DNA TGTGCCAGCAGGTCCCGGGGGGAGACCCAGTACTTC. Protein: CASRSRGETQYF.